This TCR beta chain originates from a study of blood T cell repertoires in COVID-19. Repertoires were generated with immunoSEQ multiplex PCR, while TCRdb's copy carries only in-frame clones and drops some. Of a few hundred thousand clones in the sample, more than 65% were seen once. Between the trimmed V and J ends, which lost 4 bases and 2 bases, there was a span of 5 bases. The CDR3 runs to 12 residues. Germline V gives CDR1 ENHRY, CDR2 SYGVKD. Notes on this clone: The same CDR3 arises from other DNA sequences in this sample as well.

The chain links TRBV10-3 to TRBJ1-2; perhaps TRBD1 as D (5 bases). Sample: peripheral blood. This TCR came from a young woman who had recovered from COVID-19. The CDR3 DNA reads as TGTGCCATCAGTGGACAGAACTATGGCTACACCTTC. It codes for CAISGQNYGYTF.